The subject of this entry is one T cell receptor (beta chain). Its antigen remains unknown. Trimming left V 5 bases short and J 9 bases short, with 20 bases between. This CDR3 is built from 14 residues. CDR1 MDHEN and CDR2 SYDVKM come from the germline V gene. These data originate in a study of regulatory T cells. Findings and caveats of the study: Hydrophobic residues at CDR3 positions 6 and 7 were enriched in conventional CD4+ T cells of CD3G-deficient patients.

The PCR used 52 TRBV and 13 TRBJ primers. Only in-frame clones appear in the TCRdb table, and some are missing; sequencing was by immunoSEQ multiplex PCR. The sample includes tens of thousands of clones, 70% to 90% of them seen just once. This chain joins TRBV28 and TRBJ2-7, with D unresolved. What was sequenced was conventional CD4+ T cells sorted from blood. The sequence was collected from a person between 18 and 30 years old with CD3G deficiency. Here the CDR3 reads CASSPNSPLSGQYF. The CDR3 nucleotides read TGTGCCAGCAGTCCCAACTCCCCTCTTTCGGGGCAGTACTTC.